This T cell receptor (beta chain) was observed in a study of cytomegalovirus exposure and HLA in healthy donors. CDR1 SEHNR and CDR2 FQNEAQ come from the germline V gene (reference sequence). This CDR3 is 12 amino acids long. Trimming cost V 3 bases and J 2 bases, with 4 bases left between them. Sequenced by immunoSEQ multiplex PCR; TCRdb stores in-frame clones only, minus some. This sample carries about 150,000 clones, about 86% of them seen once, and the ten largest clones take 20% to 25%. The chain combines TRBV7-9 with TRBJ1-2; D is undetermined. This TCR derives from a man between 18 and 35 years old in good health and CMV-seropositive. The specimen sequenced was PBMCs. CDR3 sequence: CASSFVNYGYTF. CDR3 DNA sequence: TGTGCCAGCAGCTTCGTGAACTATGGCTACACCTTC. The full variable domain, its missing parts supplied by reference TRBV7-9 and TRBJ1-2, is DTGVSQNPRHKITKRGQNVTFRCDPISEHNRLYWYRQTLGQGPEFLTYFQNEAQLEKSRLLSDRFSAERPKGSFSTLEIQRTEQGDSAMYLCASSFVNYGYTFGSGTRLTVV.